This T cell receptor (beta chain) is drawn from a study of spatial heterogeneity in lung cancer. TCRdb re-called the 5' RACE reads through MiXCR, storing one row per CDR3 protein. The table lists about 11,000 distinct CDR3 sequences, 6% to 8% of them singletons, with around 22% in the top ten. The CDR3 consists of 15 residues. The germline V gene has CDR1 LGHNA and CDR2 YSLEER. The V and J ends lost 0 bases and 5 bases respectively, with 12 bases between them. On this clonotype itself: The antigen remains unidentified. For a library built for alpha chains, this beta chain is a stray read; little rests on its size.

Study-wide results and limits: Expanded alpha and beta TCR counts within tumors tracked tumor mutation counts.

The sample's time point: sample taken at primary tumor resection. Whole RNA, which was extracted from tumor, nontumor lung tissue or frozen PBMC, was sequenced without any cell sorting. The specimen comprised lung tumor tissue, sampled at surgery. The chain has TRBV4-3 and TRBJ2-3; no definite D call. The TCR originated in a female donor with early-stage non-small cell lung cancer. The CDR3, as DNA: TGCGCCAGCAGCCAAGATCTGGCAGTGGGAGATACGCAGTATTTT. It codes for CASSQDLAVGDTQYF.